The text below deals with one T cell receptor (beta chain). Original methodology: Nucleated cell counts were estimated from reference gene primer amplification. Profiled with immunoSEQ multiplex PCR; TCRdb holds only in-frame clones, not every one. D and trimming come from the DNA, and the V and J calls and clone size come from that table. The table lists 200,000 to 250,000 clones, roughly 80% of them singletons, with roughly 7.4% in the top ten. The ends lost 5 bases at V and 10 bases at J; junction bases unmatched: 7. This CDR3 is 14 amino acids long. Germline lookup yields CDR1 MDHEN and CDR2 SYDVKM. This record belongs to a study of blood T cell repertoires in COVID-19. Whole-study context: Acute and convalescent COVID-19 samples came from the United States, Italy and Spain. Nucleic acid was either cDNA or gDNA, and it came from T cells, B-cell-depleted T cells, or PBMCs.

Sequenced input: peripheral blood. The genes are TRBV28 and TRBJ1-6; 8 bases align to TRBD1. The source of this sequence is a woman in her forties or fifties with acute or convalescent COVID-19. The CDR3: CASSEDRARSPLHF. The CDR3, as DNA: TGTGCCAGCAGTGAGGACAGGGCAAGGTCACCCCTCCACTTT. The entire variable domain, with the rest obtained from reference TRBV28 and TRBJ1-6, is as follows: DVKVTQSSRYLVKRTGEKVFLECVQDMDHENMFWYRQDPGLGLRLIYFSYDVKMKEKGDIPEGYSVSREKKERFSLILESASTNQTSMYLCASSEDRARSPLHFGNGTRLTVT.